The clone carrying this T cell receptor (beta chain) was counted many times. Its antigen remains unknown. RNA transcripts provided the source from which TCR beta CDR3 regions were amplified. The HTBI primer set served for first-round RT-PCR of the TCR CDR3. One entry per CDR3 protein results from TCRdb running MiXCR on the multiplex PCR reads. The table records fewer than 750,000 distinct CDR3 sequences, roughly 15% of them present only once. This record comes from a study of T cells in Graves' hyperthyroidism and ophthalmopathy. The study, taken as a whole, reports: The majority of expanded thyroid clonotypes above 0.001 also appeared in blood. Ophthalmopathy onset followed model prediction by a median around 6.9 months.

The germline V gene has CDR1 MDHEN and CDR2 SYDVKM. The CDR3 runs 16 residues. V was shortened by 5 bases and J by 6 bases, with 20 bases between the two germline ends. This TCR was recovered from a woman in her forties or fifties with Graves' ophthalmopathy. What was sequenced was blood. The chain joins TRBV28 to TRBJ1-5; D ambiguous. The CDR3 coding sequence is TGTGCCAGCAGTCCCCAGCCCGTGGGGTATGGTCAGCCCCAGCATTTT. It encodes CASSPQPVGYGQPQHF.